Listed here is a single T cell receptor beta chain. The junction does not match germline at one end; this may be a read error. This entry is derived from a study of sequential checkpoint blockade in melanoma. Stated treatment: randomized to nivolumab then ipilimumab (arm A) or the reverse (arm B). Assay: immunoSEQ multiplex PCR; the TCRdb copy retains only in-frame clones and omits some. Among approximately 19,000 clones listed, 73% were seen once. The CDR3 runs to 15 residues. Germline V gives CDR1 LNHDA, CDR2 SQIVND (reference sequence). The rearrangement joins TRBV19 to TRBJ1-3, with a tentative D call TRBD1 (6 bases). The sequence was obtained from a human donor with melanoma. Source: tumor tissue (inferred from file names), taken from a patient given nivolumab and ipilimumab in sequence. The chain's CDR3 is CASSPTRGLGDTIYF. The CDR3 region has the DNA TGTGCCAGTAGCCCTACCAGGGGTCTTGGAGACACCATATATTTT.